This T cell receptor (beta chain) was recovered during a study of cytomegalovirus exposure and HLA in healthy donors. The CDR3 sequence is 15 residues long. Germline V gene data show CDR1 as SGHTA and CDR2 as FQGNSA. Losses at the gene ends were 2 bases for V and 5 bases for J; bases not matched to a gene: 9. This clone showed up just a few times. Researchers ran the PCR with 60 Vbeta and 13 Jbeta primers. Assay used: immunoSEQ multiplex PCR; TCRdb lists only in-frame clones, some missing. The sample carries about 180,000 clones, roughly 85% recorded once. This TCR derives from a woman in her thirties or forties in good health and CMV-seronegative. What was sequenced was PBMCs. This chain uses TRBV7-2 with TRBJ2-7; 7 bases agree with TRBD2. The CDR3 reads CASSLWGGISDEQYF. The CDR3 coding sequence is TGTGCCAGCAGCTTATGGGGGGGTATTAGCGACGAGCAGTACTTC.